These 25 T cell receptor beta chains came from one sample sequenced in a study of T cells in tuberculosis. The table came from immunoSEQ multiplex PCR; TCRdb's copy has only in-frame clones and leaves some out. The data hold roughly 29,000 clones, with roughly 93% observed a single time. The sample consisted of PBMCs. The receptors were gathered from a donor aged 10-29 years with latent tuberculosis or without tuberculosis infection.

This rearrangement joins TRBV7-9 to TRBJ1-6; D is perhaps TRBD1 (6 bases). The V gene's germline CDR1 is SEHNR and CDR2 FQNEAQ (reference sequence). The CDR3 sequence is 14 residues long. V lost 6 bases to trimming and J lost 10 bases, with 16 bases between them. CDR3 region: CASSPDRSTSPLHF. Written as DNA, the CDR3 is TGTGCCAGCAGTCCTGACAGGTCTACCTCACCCCTCCACTTT.

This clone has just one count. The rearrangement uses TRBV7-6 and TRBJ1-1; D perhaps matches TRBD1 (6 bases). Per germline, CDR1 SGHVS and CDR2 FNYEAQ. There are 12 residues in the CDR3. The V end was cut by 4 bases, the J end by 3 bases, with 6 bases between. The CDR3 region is CASSYRDTEAFF. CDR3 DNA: TGTGCCAGCAGCTACAGGGACACTGAAGCTTTCTTT.

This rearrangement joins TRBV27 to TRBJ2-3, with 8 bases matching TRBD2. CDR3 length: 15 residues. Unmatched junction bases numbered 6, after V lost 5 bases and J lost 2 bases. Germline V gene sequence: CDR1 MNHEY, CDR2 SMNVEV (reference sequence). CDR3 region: CASSHRSGNTDTQYF. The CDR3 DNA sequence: TGTGCCAGCAGTCATCGTAGCGGGAACACAGATACGCAGTATTTT.

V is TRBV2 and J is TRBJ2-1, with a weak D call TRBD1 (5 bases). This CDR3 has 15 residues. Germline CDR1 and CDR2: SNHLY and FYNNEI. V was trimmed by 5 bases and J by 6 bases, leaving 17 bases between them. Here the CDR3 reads CASSLSQGVTNEQFF. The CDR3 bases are TGTGCCAGCAGTCTCTCCCAGGGTGTAACCAATGAGCAGTTCTTC.

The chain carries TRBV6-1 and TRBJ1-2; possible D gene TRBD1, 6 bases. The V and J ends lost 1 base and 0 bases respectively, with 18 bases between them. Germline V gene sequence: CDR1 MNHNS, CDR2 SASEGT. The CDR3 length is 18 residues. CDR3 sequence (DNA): TGTGCCAGCAGTGAAGAGGACAGCCCACCGTGGTCTAACTATGGCTACACCTTC. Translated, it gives CASSEEDSPPWSNYGYTF.

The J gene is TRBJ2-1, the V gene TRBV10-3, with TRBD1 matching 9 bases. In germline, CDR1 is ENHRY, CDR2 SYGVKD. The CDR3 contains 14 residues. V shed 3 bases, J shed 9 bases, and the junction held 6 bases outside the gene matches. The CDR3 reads CAISDTGGAGEQFF. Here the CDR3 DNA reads TGTGCCATCAGTGACACAGGGGGCGCGGGTGAGCAGTTCTTC.

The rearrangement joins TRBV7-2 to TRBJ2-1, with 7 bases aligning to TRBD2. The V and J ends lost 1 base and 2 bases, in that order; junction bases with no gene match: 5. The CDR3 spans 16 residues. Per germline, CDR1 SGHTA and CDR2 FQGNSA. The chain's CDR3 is CASSLGGGSAYNEQFF. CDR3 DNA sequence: TGTGCCAGCAGCTTAGGTGGCGGGAGCGCCTACAATGAGCAGTTCTTC.

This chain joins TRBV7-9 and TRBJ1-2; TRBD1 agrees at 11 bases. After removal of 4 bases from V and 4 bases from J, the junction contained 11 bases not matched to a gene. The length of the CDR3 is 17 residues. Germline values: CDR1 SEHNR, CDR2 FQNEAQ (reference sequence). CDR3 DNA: TGTGCCAGCAGCTCCCAGGATGGGGACAGGGGGGTCTATGGCTACACCTTC. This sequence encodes CASSSQDGDRGVYGYTF.

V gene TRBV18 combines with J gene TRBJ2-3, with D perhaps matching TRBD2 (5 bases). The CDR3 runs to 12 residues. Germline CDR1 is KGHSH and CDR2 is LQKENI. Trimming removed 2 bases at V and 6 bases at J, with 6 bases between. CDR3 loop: CASSPTRDTQYF. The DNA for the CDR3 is TGTGCCAGCTCACCAACTAGGGATACGCAGTATTTT.

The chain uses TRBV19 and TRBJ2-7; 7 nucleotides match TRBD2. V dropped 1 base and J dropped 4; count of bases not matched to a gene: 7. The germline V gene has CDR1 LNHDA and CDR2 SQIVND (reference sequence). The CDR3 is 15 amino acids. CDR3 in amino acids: CASSIAAGDRYEQYF. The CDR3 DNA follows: TGTGCCAGTAGTATAGCGGCGGGAGATAGGTACGAGCAGTACTTC.

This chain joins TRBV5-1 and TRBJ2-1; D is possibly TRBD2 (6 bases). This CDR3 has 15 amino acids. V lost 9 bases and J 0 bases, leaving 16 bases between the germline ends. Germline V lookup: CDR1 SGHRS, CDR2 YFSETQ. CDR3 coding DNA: TGCGCCACGTCGAAAGGGACTTACTCCTACAATGAGCAGTTCTTC. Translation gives CATSKGTYSYNEQFF.

In nucleotides, the CDR3 is TGTGCCAGCAGACCTGGGGTTTGGGGGGATTCACCCCTCCACTTT. Encoded protein: CASRPGVWGDSPLHF. The gene calls are TRBV27 and TRBJ1-6; weak D call: TRBD1 (5 bases). CDR1 is MNHEY, CDR2 SMNVEV, per germline (reference sequence). V gave up 6 bases and J gave up 8 bases, with 17 bases separating them. CDR3 length: 15 amino acids.

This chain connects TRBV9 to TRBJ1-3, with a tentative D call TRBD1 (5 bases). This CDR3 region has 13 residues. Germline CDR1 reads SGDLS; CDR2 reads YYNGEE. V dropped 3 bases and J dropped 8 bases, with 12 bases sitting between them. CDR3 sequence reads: CASSEGHSDTIYF. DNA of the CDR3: TGTGCCAGCAGCGAAGGACATTCTGACACCATATATTTT.

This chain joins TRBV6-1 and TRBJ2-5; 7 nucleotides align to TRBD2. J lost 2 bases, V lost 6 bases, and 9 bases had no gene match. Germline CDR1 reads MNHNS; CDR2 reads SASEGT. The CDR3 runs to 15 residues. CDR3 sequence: CASRHGLVGQETQYF. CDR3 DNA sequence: TGTGCCAGCAGACACGGACTAGTCGGGCAAGAGACCCAGTACTTC.

The CDR3 region is CASTSFDTQYF. CDR3 DNA sequence: TGTGCCAGCACGAGCTTTGATACGCAGTATTTT. V is TRBV2 and J is TRBJ2-3, with no clear D. This CDR3 is built from 11 residues. Trimming took off 7 bases at V and 6 bases at J, with 8 bases between the two ends. Looked up from germline, CDR1 is SNHLY and CDR2 is FYNNEI.

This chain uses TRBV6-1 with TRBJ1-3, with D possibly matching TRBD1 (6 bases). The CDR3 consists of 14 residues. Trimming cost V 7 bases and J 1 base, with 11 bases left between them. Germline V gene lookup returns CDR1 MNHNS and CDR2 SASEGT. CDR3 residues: CASMGAASGNTIYF. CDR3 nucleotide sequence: TGTGCCAGCATGGGGGCCGCGTCTGGAAACACCATATATTTT.

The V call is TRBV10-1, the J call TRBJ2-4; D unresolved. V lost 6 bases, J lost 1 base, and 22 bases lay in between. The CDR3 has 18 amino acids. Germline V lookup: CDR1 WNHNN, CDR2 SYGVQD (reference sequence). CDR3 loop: CASSALESCWVAKNIQYF. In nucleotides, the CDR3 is TGCGCCAGCAGCGCGTTGGAGTCTTGTTGGGTGGCCAAAAACATTCAGTACTTC.

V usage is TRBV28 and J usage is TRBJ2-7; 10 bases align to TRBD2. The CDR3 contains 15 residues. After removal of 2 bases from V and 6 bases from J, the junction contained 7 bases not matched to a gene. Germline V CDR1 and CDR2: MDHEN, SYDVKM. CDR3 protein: CASSLRAGGLIEQYF. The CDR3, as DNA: TGTGCCAGCAGTTTAAGAGCGGGGGGGCTAATCGAGCAGTACTTC.

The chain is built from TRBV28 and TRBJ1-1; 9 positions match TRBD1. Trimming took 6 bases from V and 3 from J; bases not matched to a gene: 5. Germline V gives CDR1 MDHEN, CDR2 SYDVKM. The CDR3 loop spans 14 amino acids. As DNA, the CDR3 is TGTGCCAGCAGCCCGACAGGGGGGGACACTGAAGCTTTCTTT. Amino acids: CASSPTGGDTEAFF.

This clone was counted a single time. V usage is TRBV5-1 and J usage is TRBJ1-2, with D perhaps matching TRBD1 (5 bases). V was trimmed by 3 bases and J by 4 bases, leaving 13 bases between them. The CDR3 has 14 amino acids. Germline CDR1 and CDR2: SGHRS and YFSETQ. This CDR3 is CASSSGTQFYGYTF. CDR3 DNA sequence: TGCGCCAGCAGCTCCGGGACTCAGTTCTATGGCTACACCTTC.

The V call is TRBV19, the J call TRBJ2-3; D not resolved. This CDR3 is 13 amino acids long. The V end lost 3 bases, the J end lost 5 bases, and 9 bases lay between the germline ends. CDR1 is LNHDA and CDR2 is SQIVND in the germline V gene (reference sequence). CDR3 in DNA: TGTGCCAGTAGTATCTCGGCAGGAGATACGCAGTATTTT. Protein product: CASSISAGDTQYF.

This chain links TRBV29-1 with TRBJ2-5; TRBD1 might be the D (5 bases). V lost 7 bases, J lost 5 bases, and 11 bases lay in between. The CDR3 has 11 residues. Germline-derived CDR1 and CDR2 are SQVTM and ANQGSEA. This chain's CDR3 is CSGQGWETQYF. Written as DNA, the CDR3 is TGCAGCGGGCAGGGTTGGGAGACCCAGTACTTC.

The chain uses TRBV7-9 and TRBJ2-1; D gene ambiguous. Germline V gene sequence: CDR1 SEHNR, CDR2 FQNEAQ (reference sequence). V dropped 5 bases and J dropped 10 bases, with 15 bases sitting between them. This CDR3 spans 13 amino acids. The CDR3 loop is CASSPPNTKEQFF. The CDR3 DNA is TGTGCCAGCAGCCCACCCAACACGAAAGAGCAGTTCTTC.

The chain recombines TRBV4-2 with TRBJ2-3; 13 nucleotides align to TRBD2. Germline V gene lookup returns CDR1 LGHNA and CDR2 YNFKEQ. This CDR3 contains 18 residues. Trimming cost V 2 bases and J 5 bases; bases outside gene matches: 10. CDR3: CASSQTFTSGGAIDTQYF. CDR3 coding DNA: TGTGCCAGCAGCCAAACTTTTACTAGCGGGGGGGCCATAGATACGCAGTATTTT.

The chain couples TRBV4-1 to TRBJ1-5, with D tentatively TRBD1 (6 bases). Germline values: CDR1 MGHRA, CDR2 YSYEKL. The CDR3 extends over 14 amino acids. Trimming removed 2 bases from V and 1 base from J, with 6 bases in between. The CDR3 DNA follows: TGCGCCAGCAGCCAAACAGGGAGCAATCAGCCCCAGCATTTT. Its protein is CASSQTGSNQPQHF.